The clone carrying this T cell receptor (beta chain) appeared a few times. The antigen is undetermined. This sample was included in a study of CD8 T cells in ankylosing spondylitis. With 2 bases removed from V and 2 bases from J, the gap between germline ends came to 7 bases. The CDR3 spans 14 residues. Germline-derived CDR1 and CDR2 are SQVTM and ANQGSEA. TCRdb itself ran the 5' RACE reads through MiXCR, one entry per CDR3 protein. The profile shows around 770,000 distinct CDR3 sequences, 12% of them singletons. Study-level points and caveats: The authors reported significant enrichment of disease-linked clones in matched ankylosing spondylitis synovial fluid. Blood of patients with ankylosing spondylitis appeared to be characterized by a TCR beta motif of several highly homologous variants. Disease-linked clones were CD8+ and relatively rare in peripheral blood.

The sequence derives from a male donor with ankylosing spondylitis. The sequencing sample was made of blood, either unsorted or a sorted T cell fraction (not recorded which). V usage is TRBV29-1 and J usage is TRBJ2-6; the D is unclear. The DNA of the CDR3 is TGCAGCGTTGAACGAATTGCTGGGGCCAACGTCCTGACTTTC. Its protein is CSVERIAGANVLTF.